The 26 T cell receptor beta chains presented below share a single source sample, sequenced in a study of regulatory T cells in long-lasting Graves disease. Regarding time point: persistent/refractory GD, antithyroid drugs over 5 years with positive TRAb. PBMCs provided the RNA from which the TCR library was made. CDR3 regions were amplified by Arm-PCR using iRepertoire HTBI primers to build TCR beta libraries. Each CDR3 protein is one row after TCRdb ran MiXCR on the multiplex PCR reads. The sample holds about 420,000 distinct CDR3 sequences, about 20% seen once. The starting material was peripheral blood mononuclear cells (PBMCs), obtained when the disease was refractory, from a patient treated with antithyroid drugs. These receptor sequences come from a female donor with Graves disease.

In its sample, this clonotype was seen a few times. The CDR3 DNA reads as TGCAGTGCTAGATCGTTATATTCCTACGAGCAGTACTTC. This codes for CSARSLYSYEQYF. The chain carries TRBV20-1 and TRBJ2-7; D not certain. The CDR3 runs to 13 residues. The V end lost 2 bases, the J end lost 1 base, and 9 bases lay between the germline ends. Germline V gives CDR1 DFQATT, CDR2 SNEGSKA (reference sequence).

The V call is TRBV7-9, the J call TRBJ2-7; 11 bases are shared with TRBD1. Germline lookup yields CDR1 SEHNR and CDR2 FQNEAQ (reference sequence). CDR3 length equals 15 residues. J lost 3 bases, V lost 5 bases, and 6 bases had no gene match. The CDR3 protein is CASSRTGGVGYEQYF. In DNA form, the CDR3 reads TGTGCCAGCAGCCGGACAGGGGGCGTCGGCTACGAGCAGTACTTC.

The chain joins TRBV9 to TRBJ2-2; D might be TRBD2 (6 bases). The V and J ends lost 0 bases and 2 bases respectively, with 11 bases between them. Germline V gene sequence: CDR1 SGDLS, CDR2 YYNGEE. The length of the CDR3 is 16 residues. CDR3 residues: CASSVGVAANTGELFF. The CDR3 region has the DNA TGTGCCAGCAGCGTAGGAGTAGCGGCTAACACCGGGGAGCTGTTTTTT.

Only a few counts were recorded for this clonotype. The chain couples TRBV30 to TRBJ2-7, with TRBD1 matching over 8 bases. Germline V gene lookup returns CDR1 GTSNPN and CDR2 SVGIG (reference sequence). The trim removed 5 bases at V and 9 bases at J, leaving 12 bases unmatched. The CDR3 totals 13 residues. CDR3 DNA: TGTGCCTGGGAACAGGGGGAATGGGGTTGGCAGTACTTC. It specifies CAWEQGEWGWQYF.

The CDR3 loop reads CASTPRTGLSGGYTF. The CDR3 nucleotides read TGTGCCAGCACCCCCCGGACAGGGCTTTCCGGGGGCTACACCTTC. This chain joins TRBV27 and TRBJ1-2, with TRBD1 matching over 8 bases. The CDR3 has 15 residues. J was trimmed by 8 bases and V by 7 bases; bases with no gene match: 15. CDR1 MNHEY and CDR2 SMNVEV come from the germline V gene (reference sequence).

This clonotype was observed many times. The J gene is TRBJ1-4, the V gene TRBV2; TRBD1 matches at 8 bases. The germline CDR1 and CDR2 sequences are SNHLY and FYNNEI. V shed 6 bases and J 8 bases; nucleotides not matched to a gene: 11. The CDR3 has 15 amino acids. DNA for the CDR3: TGTGCCAGCAGGAACCGGGACAGGCCCGGCGAAAAACTGTTTTTT. This encodes CASRNRDRPGEKLFF. The full variable domain, with the rest looked up from reference TRBV2 and TRBJ1-4, is EPEVTQTPSHQVTQMGQEVILRCVPISNHLYFYWYRQILGQKVEFLVSFYNNEISEKSEIFDDQFSVERPDGSNFTLKIRSTKLEDSAMYFCASRNRDRPGEKLFFGSGTQLSVL.

This clonotype was seen repeatedly, ten times or more. This chain joins TRBV28 and TRBJ1-1, with D unclear. There are 15 residues in the CDR3. From germline, CDR1 is MDHEN and CDR2 SYDVKM. Trimming shortened V by 5 bases and J by 0 bases, and 13 bases separated the two germline ends. Written as DNA, the CDR3 is TGTGCCAGCAGTCCACGGGGTGGGGTGAACACTGAAGCTTTCTTT. This gives the protein CASSPRGGVNTEAFF.

The gene calls are TRBV7-3 and TRBJ2-7, with unresolved D. Looked up from germline, CDR1 is SGHTA and CDR2 is FQGTGA. Between the trimmed V and J ends, which lost 6 bases and 7 bases, there was a span of 10 bases. CDR3 length equals 11 residues. The CDR3 DNA follows: TGTGCCAGCAGATTTTCAAGGGAGCAGTACTTC. Encoded protein: CASRFSREQYF. The complete variable domain, with remaining parts taken from reference TRBV7-3 and TRBJ2-7, reads GAGVSQTPSNKVTEKGKYVELRCDPISGHTALYWYRQSLGQGPEFLIYFQGTGAADDSGLPNDRFFAVRPEGSVSTLKIQRTERGDSAVYLCASRFSREQYFGPGTRLTVT.

Worth noting for this clonotype: A much more abundant neighbour one base away suggests this may be a read error. This chain joins TRBV12-3 or TRBV12-4 and TRBJ1-2, with a weak D call TRBD1 (5 bases). The V end lost 4 bases, the J end lost 8 bases, and 14 bases lay between the germline ends. This CDR3 is 13 amino acids long. The DNA for the CDR3 is TGTGCCAGCAGTTGCAGGAGGTGGGGCGGCTACACCTTC. Translated, it gives CASSCRRWGGYTF.

This clonotype occurred once. CDR3 sequence reads: CASSLLFDGYTF. DNA for the CDR3: TGTGCCAGCAGCTTACTTTTCGATGGCTACACCTTC. The chain couples TRBV7-9 to TRBJ1-2, with unresolved D. Deletions cut 2 bases from V and 6 bases from J, with 7 bases between. Germline assignment: CDR1 SEHNR and CDR2 FQNEAQ (reference sequence). The CDR3 length is 12 residues.

This clonotype has at least ten counts. The rearrangement joins TRBV6-1 to TRBJ2-7; weak D call: TRBD2 (6 bases). Trimming took off 10 bases at V and 6 bases at J, with 19 bases between the two ends. CDR1 and CDR2 from the germline V gene are MNHNS and SASEGT. The CDR3 sequence is 13 residues long. The CDR3 spells CAISAGRLLEQYF. DNA for the CDR3: TGTGCCATTTCGGCAGGGAGGTTACTCGAGCAGTACTTC.

The rearrangement links TRBV7-9 to TRBJ2-5; tentatively, D is TRBD2 (5 bases). V was trimmed by 3 bases and J by 5 bases, leaving 13 bases between them. CDR1 is SEHNR, CDR2 FQNEAQ, per germline (reference sequence). This CDR3 is built from 14 residues. CDR3 nucleotide sequence: TGTGCCAGCAGCTTTGGGAGCGCGAGCGAGACCCAGTACTTC. Protein sequence: CASSFGSASETQYF.

At least ten counts were recorded for this clonotype. The chain couples TRBV2 to TRBJ1-5; the D gene is possibly TRBD1 (6 bases). Per germline, CDR1 SNHLY and CDR2 FYNNEI. CDR3 size: 16 residues. The ends were cut back, 6 bases at V and 0 bases at J, with 15 bases in the middle. The DNA of the CDR3 is TGTGCCAGCAGGGACGACAGGAGCTATAGCAATCAGCCCCAGCATTTT. Its translation: CASRDDRSYSNQPQHF.

This clonotype came up many times. This chain connects TRBV10-3 to TRBJ2-7; TRBD2 matches 11 bases. J was trimmed by 5 bases and V by 10 bases; bases with no gene match: 10. Germline V lookup: CDR1 ENHRY, CDR2 SYGVKD. This CDR3 spans 14 amino acids. The CDR3 sequence: CATLSGRARDEQYF. The CDR3 DNA reads TGTGCCACCCTTAGCGGGAGGGCCCGAGACGAGCAGTACTTC.

This clonotype came up many times. The rearrangement links TRBV20-1 to TRBJ2-5; tentatively, D is TRBD2 (5 bases). CDR3 size: 13 residues. V was trimmed by 2 bases and J by 4 bases, leaving 11 bases between them. Germline V lookup: CDR1 DFQATT, CDR2 SNEGSKA (reference sequence). DNA for the CDR3: TGCAGTGCTAGATTCCTAGCTTTAGAGACCCAGTACTTC. Its protein product is CSARFLALETQYF.

The chain is built from TRBV12-3 or TRBV12-4 and TRBJ2-3; TRBD1 aligns across 9 bases. This CDR3 is 16 amino acids long. Trimming cost V 1 base and J 3 bases; bases outside gene matches: 5. The chain's CDR3 is CASSLGLGQGTDTQYF. The CDR3 region has the DNA TGTGCCAGCAGTTTAGGGTTAGGACAGGGGACAGATACGCAGTATTTT.

This clonotype came up many times. V and J are TRBV11-1 and TRBJ2-6; D perhaps matches TRBD1 (5 bases). In germline, CDR1 is SGHAT, CDR2 FQDESV (reference sequence). This CDR3 region has 14 residues. Trimming left V 5 bases short and J 0 bases short, with 5 bases between. DNA of the CDR3: TGTGCCAGCAGCCAGGGCTCTGGGGCCAACGTCCTGACTTTC. Translated, it gives CASSQGSGANVLTF.

This clonotype was picked up one time. The rearrangement uses TRBV19 and TRBJ2-7, with TRBD1 matching over 7 bases. Germline loops: CDR1 LNHDA, CDR2 SQIVND (reference sequence). The CDR3 has 18 residues. V lost 5 bases to trimming and J lost 3 bases; unmatched junction nucleotides: 19. The CDR3 loop reads CASSRQAGGLSSGYEQYF. CDR3 DNA: TGTGCCAGTAGTCGGCAAGCAGGGGGTCTGTCCTCCGGCTACGAGCAGTACTTC.

This clonotype showed up many times. The genes are TRBV20-1 and TRBJ2-5, with TRBD1 matching 8 bases. The germline CDR1 and CDR2 sequences are DFQATT and SNEGSKA (reference sequence). Germline trimming cut 5 bases from V and 2 bases from J; bases unmatched to any gene: 10. The CDR3 spans 15 residues. CDR3 protein: CSAPKPRGRQETQYF. The CDR3 nucleotides read TGCAGTGCTCCAAAACCCAGGGGGCGGCAAGAGACCCAGTACTTC.

This clonotype occurred a few times. The J gene is TRBJ1-1, the V gene TRBV7-9; D unclear. This CDR3 comprises 10 residues. Per germline, CDR1 SEHNR and CDR2 FQNEAQ (reference sequence). V dropped 5 bases and J dropped 11 bases, with 9 bases sitting between them. CDR3 bases: TGTGCCAGCAGCCAACAGTCCGCTTTCTTT. Residues: CASSQQSAFF.

J is TRBJ1-6 and V is TRBV28; 12 nucleotides agree with TRBD1. The CDR3 extends over 17 amino acids. The ends lost 5 bases at V and 7 bases at J; junction bases unmatched: 9. Germline CDR1 reads MDHEN; CDR2 reads SYDVKM. The CDR3 DNA follows: TGTGCCAGCAGTACGCCCCCGGGACAGGGGGCGAATTCACCCCTCCACTTT. This gives the protein CASSTPPGQGANSPLHF.

A few counts support this clonotype. This chain uses TRBV29-1 with TRBJ1-2; D gene ambiguous. Trimming took off 3 bases at V and 7 bases at J, with 18 bases between the two ends. This CDR3 spans 14 amino acids. Germline-derived CDR1 and CDR2 are SQVTM and ANQGSEA. DNA for the CDR3: TGCAGCGTTGAGGACGCCCCCGCGTTTCGTGGCTACACCTTC. This gives the protein CSVEDAPAFRGYTF.

At least ten counts were recorded for this clonotype. The genes are TRBV12-3 or TRBV12-4 and TRBJ2-2; D remains ambiguous. The V gene lost 2 bases and the J gene lost 1 base, with 11 bases spanning the gap. The CDR3 runs to 16 residues. Here the CDR3 DNA reads TGTGCCAGCAGTTTAAAACAGCTACTGAACACCGGGGAGCTGTTTTTT. Its translation: CASSLKQLLNTGELFF.

This clonotype was observed at least ten times. The rearrangement links TRBV28 to TRBJ1-1; D not certain. Per germline, CDR1 MDHEN and CDR2 SYDVKM. With 2 bases removed from V and 0 bases from J, the gap between germline ends came to 13 bases. The CDR3 sequence is 16 residues long. The CDR3 nucleotides are TGTGCCAGCAGTTTAAGGAGGTCCGGGGTGAACACTGAAGCTTTCTTT. Translation: CASSLRRSGVNTEAFF.

This rearrangement joins TRBV29-1 to TRBJ2-2, with D perhaps TRBD2 (6 bases). This CDR3 is built from 11 residues. V lost 5 bases to trimming and J lost 6 bases, with 7 bases between them. CDR1 is SQVTM, CDR2 ANQGSEA, per germline. CDR3 region: CSVTSSGELFF. DNA of the CDR3: TGCAGCGTTACTAGCTCCGGGGAGCTGTTTTTT.

The V and J genes are TRBV6-5 and TRBJ1-1, with D tentatively TRBD1 (5 bases). This CDR3 has 14 amino acids. Germline-derived CDR1 and CDR2 are MNHEY and SVGAGI. V lost 3 bases, J lost 3 bases, and 11 bases lay in between. The CDR3 nucleotides are TGTGCCAGCAGTTATGGTGGACAAGACACTGAAGCTTTCTTT. It is translated as CASSYGGQDTEAFF.